The 18 T cell receptor beta chains reported below all come from one sample, sequenced in a study of human T cells and chemical hapten exposure. TCRdb recomputed calls from the RACE reads with MiXCR, one row per CDR3 protein. The sample lists more than 80,000 distinct CDR3 sequences, about 7.5% seen once, with roughly 1.6% in the top ten. Time point of the sample: patch test 1, 2 weeks after DPC sensitization. Treatment denoted: therapeutic diphenylcyclopropenone sensitization with weekly scalp DPC. Specimen: whole blood, collected in connection with sensitization to the hapten diphenylcyclopropenone (DPC). All receptors derive from a woman younger than 45 with alopecia areata. Some clones in this sample may be carry-over from other donors' samples.

This clonotype came up many times. The CDR3 bases are TGTGCCAGCAGCCCGGAGGCTGTGTATGAGCAGTTCTTC. Protein product: CASSPEAVYEQFF. The chain couples TRBV7-9 to TRBJ2-1; TRBD2 is a possible D gene (5 bases). This CDR3 region has 13 residues. Germline values: CDR1 SEHNR, CDR2 FQNEAQ (reference sequence). The V and J ends lost 5 bases and 8 bases respectively, with 13 bases between them.

In its sample, this clonotype was seen a few times. The chain combines TRBV12-3 or TRBV12-4 with TRBJ1-5, with D unresolved. The CDR3 spans 14 residues. Deletions cut 3 bases from V and 2 bases from J, with 8 bases between. CDR3 coding DNA: TGTGCCAGCAGTTTCGGGTTACGCAATCAGCCCCAGCATTTT. It translates to CASSFGLRNQPQHF.

The V call is TRBV18, the J call TRBJ2-5; D call uncertain. Germline V CDR1 and CDR2: KGHSH, LQKENI. This CDR3 region has 15 residues. Trimming removed 4 bases at V and 1 base at J, with 13 bases between. The CDR3 protein is CASSRKQVSQETQYF. The CDR3 nucleotides read TGTGCCAGCTCACGGAAACAAGTCTCCCAAGAGACCCAGTACTTC. The variable domain in full, with the rest retrieved from reference TRBV18 and TRBJ2-5, is NAGVMQNPRHLVRRRGQEARLRCSPMKGHSHVYWYRQLPEEGLKFMVYLQKENIIDESGMPKERFSAEFPKEGPSILRIQQVVRGDSAAYFCASSRKQVSQETQYFGPGTRLLVL.

V is TRBV6-5 and J is TRBJ2-4, with 7 positions matching TRBD1. J was trimmed by 9 bases and V by 5 bases; bases with no gene match: 7. Germline V gene lookup returns CDR1 MNHEY and CDR2 SVGAGI. The CDR3 is made up of 13 amino acids. The CDR3 DNA reads TGTGCCAGCAGTGCCAAACAGGGGACCATTCAGTACTTC. This sequence encodes CASSAKQGTIQYF.

Only a few counts were recorded for this clonotype. The chain is built from TRBV28 and TRBJ1-2; TRBD1 matches at 7 bases. The V gene's germline CDR1 is MDHEN and CDR2 SYDVKM. Trimming removed 5 bases from V and 4 bases from J; junction bases left unmatched: 10. This CDR3 has 15 amino acids. The CDR3 region is CASSPGTDTGYGYTF. DNA of the CDR3: TGTGCCAGCAGTCCAGGGACAGACACGGGCTATGGCTACACCTTC.

This clonotype came up many times. The chain combines TRBV7-2 with TRBJ2-1; 7 nucleotides line up with TRBD1. The V segment lost 0 bases and the J segment 9 bases; nucleotides outside the gene matches: 8. Germline CDR1 reads SGHTA; CDR2 reads FQGNSA. This CDR3 is built from 15 residues. For the CDR3, the DNA is TGTGCCAGCAGCTTAGCTACAGGGGTCAGCTCTGAGCAGTTCTTC. Its protein product is CASSLATGVSSEQFF.

This clonotype has only a few counts. The chain recombines TRBV11-2 with TRBJ2-7; D is tentatively TRBD1 or TRBD2 (5 bases each). V was cut by 0 bases and J by 11 bases, with 20 bases left in between. Per germline, CDR1 SGHAT and CDR2 FQNNGV. The CDR3 contains 15 residues. The DNA of the CDR3 is TGTGCCAGCAGCTTAGATCCCCAGGGCAGGACCGGGGAGTACTTC. This encodes CASSLDPQGRTGEYF.

This clonotype was observed many times. This chain uses TRBV6-4 with TRBJ2-1; the match to TRBD1 covers 7 bases. Germline lookup yields CDR1 MRHNA and CDR2 SNTAGT. The CDR3 runs 13 residues. V gave up 4 bases and J gave up 9 bases; unmatched junction bases: 6. The CDR3 nucleotides are TGTGCCAGCAGTGGACAGGGAAGAGGTGAGCAGTTCTTC. Translation gives CASSGQGRGEQFF.

This clonotype was seen ten or more times. The V gene is TRBV7-8, the J gene TRBJ1-2; TRBD1 agrees at 8 bases. The CDR3 covers 13 residues. Germline CDR1 reads SGHVS; CDR2 reads FQNEAQ. J was trimmed by 7 bases and V by 10 bases; bases with no gene match: 11. CDR3 DNA sequence: TGTGCCATCGCGGACAGGGCGTGGGCTGGCTACACCTTC. Translating gives CAIADRAWAGYTF.

Only a few counts were recorded for this clonotype. V and J are TRBV5-6 and TRBJ1-3; TRBD1 is a possible D gene (5 bases). CDR3 size: 23 residues. V gave up 1 base and J gave up 0 bases, with 32 bases separating them. Looked up from germline, CDR1 is SGHDT and CDR2 is YYEEEE. CDR3 bases: TGTGCCAGCAGCTTGATCGTTACGGACCCGGAGTTGGTGGGGCCTGTCTCTGGAAACACCATATATTTT. Its translation: CASSLIVTDPELVGPVSGNTIYF.

This clonotype was observed many times. The V gene is TRBV5-6, the J gene TRBJ2-1, with 16 nucleotides matching TRBD2. The CDR3 loop spans 17 amino acids. The germline V gene encodes CDR1 SGHDT and CDR2 YYEEEE. V gave up 4 bases and J gave up 8 bases; unmatched junction bases: 9. The CDR3 coding sequence is TGTGCCAGCAGCCGTGGGACTAGCGGGGGGGCCACGGATGAGCAGTTCTTC. It encodes CASSRGTSGGATDEQFF.

This clonotype was seen more than once but under ten times. CDR3: CASSAHKDRDGELFF. CDR3 DNA: TGTGCCAGCAGCGCCCACAAGGACAGGGACGGGGAGCTGTTTTTT. V usage is TRBV7-3 and J usage is TRBJ2-2; 8 nucleotides line up with TRBD1. V shed 5 bases, J shed 7 bases, and the junction held 9 bases outside the gene matches. This CDR3 comprises 15 residues. CDR1 and CDR2 from the germline V gene are SGHTA and FQGTGA.

This clonotype showed up many times. J is TRBJ2-2 and V is TRBV19; 11 bases map to TRBD1. CDR1 LNHDA and CDR2 SQIVND come from the germline V gene (reference sequence). V lost 8 bases and J lost 7; bases outside the gene matches: 9. The CDR3 contains 15 residues. The CDR3 loop is CASGKDRGLNGELFF. In DNA, the CDR3 is TGTGCCAGTGGAAAGGACAGGGGGCTTAACGGGGAGCTGTTTTTT.

This clonotype appeared many times. The genes are TRBV20-1 and TRBJ2-3; TRBD2 might be the D (7 bases). Trimming removed 5 bases from V and 2 bases from J, with 14 bases in between. Per the germline V gene, CDR1 is DFQATT and CDR2 is SNEGSKA (reference sequence). The CDR3 covers 14 residues. The DNA for the CDR3 is TGCAGTGCTGGTGGGGGGGCCGCCACAGATACGCAGTATTTT. It codes for CSAGGGAATDTQYF.

This clonotype appeared many times. The rearrangement links TRBV5-1 to TRBJ2-5; either TRBD1 or TRBD2 may supply D (5 bases each). Per germline, CDR1 SGHRS and CDR2 YFSETQ. Trimming removed 3 bases from V and 5 bases from J, with 11 bases in between. This CDR3 contains 13 residues. CDR3 DNA sequence: TGCGCCAGCAGCTGGGGACCGGGGGAGACCCAGTACTTC. It encodes CASSWGPGETQYF.

This clonotype was seen ten or more times. The rearrangement joins TRBV5-1 to TRBJ1-1; no clear D. V was trimmed by 6 bases and J by 3 bases, leaving 6 bases between them. CDR3 length: 11 amino acids. In germline, CDR1 is SGHRS, CDR2 YFSETQ. This chain's CDR3 is CASISYTEAFF. CDR3 coding DNA: TGCGCCAGCATCAGTTACACTGAAGCTTTCTTT.

The V and J genes are TRBV14 and TRBJ1-1; 10 nucleotides line up with TRBD1. The V and J ends lost 0 bases and 5 bases, in that order; junction bases with no gene match: 9. Germline-derived CDR1 and CDR2 are SGHDN and FVKESK. The CDR3 has 17 residues. CDR3 sequence (DNA): TGTGCCAGCAGCCAAGAGAGGCCGGGACAGGGGAAAACTGAAGCTTTCTTT. Encoded protein: CASSQERPGQGKTEAFF. Full variable domain (remainder filled in from reference TRBV14 and TRBJ1-1): EAGVTQFPSHSVIEKGQTVTLRCDPISGHDNLYWYRRVMGKEIKFLLHFVKESKQDESGMPNNRFLAERTGGTYSTLKVQPAELEDSGVYFCASSQERPGQGKTEAFFGQGTRLTVV.

This clonotype was seen more than once but under ten times. This chain connects TRBV12-3 or TRBV12-4 to TRBJ1-2; 7 positions match TRBD1. The CDR3 extends over 14 amino acids. V lost 6 bases and J lost 4; bases outside the gene matches: 8. The CDR3 here is CASSLRGQTYGYTF. The CDR3 nucleotides read TGTGCCAGCAGCCTAAGGGGACAGACCTATGGCTACACCTTC.